This T cell receptor (beta chain) appears in the sequencing data of a study of regulatory T cells in long-lasting Graves disease. In building TCR beta libraries, iRepertoire HTBI primers were used together with Arm-PCR of CDR3 regions. MiXCR was run by TCRdb on the multiplex PCR reads, yielding one entry per CDR3 protein. The table shows 250,000 to 300,000 distinct CDR3 sequences, with 15% to 20% occurring only once. Time point of the sample: newly diagnosed GD, antithyroid drugs for less than 3 months. After RNA was extracted from PBMCs, the TCR library was made from it. The same specimen was also included in a second study, on T cells in Graves' hyperthyroidism and ophthalmopathy.

The source of this sequence is a woman in her twenties or thirties with Graves disease. This specimen was peripheral blood mononuclear cells (PBMCs), taken at new diagnosis, from a patient treated with antithyroid drugs.

The CDR3 region is CASGPDRPNTEAFF. DNA for the CDR3: TGCGCCAGCGGCCCCGACAGACCGAACACTGAAGCTTTCTTT. The rearrangement joins TRBV5-1 to TRBJ1-1, with D perhaps TRBD1 (5 bases). This CDR3 spans 14 amino acids. Germline V lookup: CDR1 SGHRS, CDR2 YFSETQ. Trimming removed 7 bases from V and 1 base from J, with 14 bases in between.